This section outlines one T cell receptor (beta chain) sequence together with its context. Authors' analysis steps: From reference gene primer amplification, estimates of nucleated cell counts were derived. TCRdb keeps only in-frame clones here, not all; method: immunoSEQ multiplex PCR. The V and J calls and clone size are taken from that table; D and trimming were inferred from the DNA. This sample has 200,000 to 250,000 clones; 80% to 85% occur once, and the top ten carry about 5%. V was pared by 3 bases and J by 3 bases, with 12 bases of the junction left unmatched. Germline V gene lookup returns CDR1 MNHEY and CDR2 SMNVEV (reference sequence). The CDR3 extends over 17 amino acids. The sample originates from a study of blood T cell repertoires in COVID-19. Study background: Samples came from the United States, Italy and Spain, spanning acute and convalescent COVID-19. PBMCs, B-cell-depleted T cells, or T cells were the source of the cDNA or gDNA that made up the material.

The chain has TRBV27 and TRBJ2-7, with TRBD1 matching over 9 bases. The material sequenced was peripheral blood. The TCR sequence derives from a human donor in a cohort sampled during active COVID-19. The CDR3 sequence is CASSLHPGGQGFYEQYF. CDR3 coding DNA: TGTGCCAGCAGTTTGCACCCCGGGGGACAGGGCTTCTACGAGCAGTACTTC.